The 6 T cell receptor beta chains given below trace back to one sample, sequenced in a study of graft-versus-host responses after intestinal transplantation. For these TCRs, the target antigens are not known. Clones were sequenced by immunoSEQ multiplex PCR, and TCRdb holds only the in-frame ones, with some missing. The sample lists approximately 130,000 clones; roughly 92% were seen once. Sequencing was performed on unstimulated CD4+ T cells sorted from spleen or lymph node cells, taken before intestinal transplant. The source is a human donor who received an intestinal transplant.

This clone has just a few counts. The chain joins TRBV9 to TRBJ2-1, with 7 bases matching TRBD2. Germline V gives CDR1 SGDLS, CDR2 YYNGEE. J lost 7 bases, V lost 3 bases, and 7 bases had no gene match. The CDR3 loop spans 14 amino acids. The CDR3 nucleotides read TGTGCCAGCAGCGCAGGGACTACGGGGAATGAGCAGTTCTTC. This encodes CASSAGTTGNEQFF.

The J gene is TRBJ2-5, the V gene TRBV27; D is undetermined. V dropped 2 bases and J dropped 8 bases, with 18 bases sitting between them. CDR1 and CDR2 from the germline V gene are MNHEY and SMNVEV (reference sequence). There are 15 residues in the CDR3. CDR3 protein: CASSLTVRSLKTQYF. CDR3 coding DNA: TGTGCCAGCAGTTTAACAGTTCGCTCCTTAAAAACCCAGTACTTC.

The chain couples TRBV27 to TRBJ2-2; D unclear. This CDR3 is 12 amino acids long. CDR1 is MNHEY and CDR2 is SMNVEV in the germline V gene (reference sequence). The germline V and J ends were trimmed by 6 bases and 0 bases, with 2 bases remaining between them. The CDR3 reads CASSSNTGELFF. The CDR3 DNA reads TGTGCCAGCAGCTCGAACACCGGGGAGCTGTTTTTT.

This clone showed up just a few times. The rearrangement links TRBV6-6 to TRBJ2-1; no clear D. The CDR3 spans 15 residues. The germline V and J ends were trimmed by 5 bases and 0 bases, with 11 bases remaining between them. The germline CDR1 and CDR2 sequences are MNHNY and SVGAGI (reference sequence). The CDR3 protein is CASSRRATSYNEQFF. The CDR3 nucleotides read TGTGCCAGCAGTCGAAGGGCTACCTCCTACAATGAGCAGTTCTTC.

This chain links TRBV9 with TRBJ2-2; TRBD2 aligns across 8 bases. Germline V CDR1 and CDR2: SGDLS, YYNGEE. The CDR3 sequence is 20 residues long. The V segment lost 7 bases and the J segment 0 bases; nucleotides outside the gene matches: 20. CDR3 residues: CASQRGDQRAGAANTGELFF. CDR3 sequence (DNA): TGTGCCAGCCAGCGCGGGGACCAAAGAGCGGGGGCCGCGAACACCGGGGAGCTGTTTTTT.

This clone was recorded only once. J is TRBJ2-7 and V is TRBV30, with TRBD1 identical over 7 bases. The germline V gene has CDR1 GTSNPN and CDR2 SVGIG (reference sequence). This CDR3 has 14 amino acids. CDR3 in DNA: TGTGCTGTTAGAGGGGGCCTCACTCCCTACGAGCAGTACTTC. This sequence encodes CAVRGGLTPYEQYF.